One sample yielded the 16 T cell receptor beta chains listed below, sequenced in a study of blood T cell repertoires in COVID-19. Data came from immunoSEQ multiplex PCR; TCRdb stores just in-frame clones and leaves some out. The profile shows around 190,000 clones, around nine tenths of them singletons. The sample was peripheral blood. The receptors were sampled from a man aged 25 to 40 with acute or convalescent COVID-19.

The J gene is TRBJ1-5, the V gene TRBV7-9; D gene ambiguous. The CDR3 totals 14 residues. Germline lookup yields CDR1 SEHNR and CDR2 FQNEAQ (reference sequence). Trimming left V 6 bases short and J 3 bases short, with 12 bases between. CDR3 protein: CASSPGGLNQPQHF. For the CDR3, the DNA is TGTGCCAGCAGTCCCGGAGGTCTCAATCAGCCCCAGCATTTT. Full variable domain (remainder filled in from reference TRBV7-9 and TRBJ1-5): DTGVSQNPRHKITKRGQNVTFRCDPISEHNRLYWYRQTLGQGPEFLTYFQNEAQLEKSRLLSDRFSAERPKGSFSTLEIQRTEQGDSAMYLCASSPGGLNQPQHFGDGTRLSIL.

The V gene is TRBV4-1, the J gene TRBJ2-6; D is possibly TRBD2 (5 bases). Germline CDR1 reads MGHRA; CDR2 reads YSYEKL. The CDR3 has 17 residues. The ends were cut back, 0 bases at V and 1 base at J, with 10 bases in the middle. CDR3 sequence: CASSQEREKSGANVLTF. The CDR3 region has the DNA TGCGCCAGCAGCCAAGAGAGGGAGAAATCTGGGGCCAACGTCCTGACTTTC.

As regards this clone: The same CDR3 is also encoded by other DNA sequences in this sample. The rearrangement uses TRBV4-2 and TRBJ1-2, with D possibly TRBD1 on 6 matching bases. Trimming took off 0 bases at V and 2 bases at J, with 7 bases between the two ends. This CDR3 spans 14 amino acids. Per the germline V gene, CDR1 is LGHNA and CDR2 is YNFKEQ. The DNA for the CDR3 is TGTGCCAGCAGCCAAGACAGGGGAAACTATGGCTACACCTTC. Translation: CASSQDRGNYGYTF.

The chain is built from TRBV5-1 and TRBJ1-1; D not certain. The CDR3 covers 15 residues. Germline assignment: CDR1 SGHRS and CDR2 YFSETQ. V gave up 0 bases and J gave up 4 bases, with 13 bases separating them. CDR3 nucleotides: TGCGCCAGCAGCTTGGAGGGCCAGCGGAGCACTGAAGCTTTCTTT. It is translated as CASSLEGQRSTEAFF.

This chain links TRBV28 with TRBJ2-7, with D uncertain. Germline V gene lookup returns CDR1 MDHEN and CDR2 SYDVKM. V shed 5 bases and J shed 2 bases, with 13 bases lying between them. The CDR3 is 14 residues long. The CDR3 loop is CASSVMAVTYEQYF. DNA for the CDR3: TGTGCCAGCAGTGTCATGGCTGTAACCTACGAGCAGTACTTC.

This rearrangement joins TRBV5-1 to TRBJ2-3; 10 bases match TRBD2. Germline V lookup: CDR1 SGHRS, CDR2 YFSETQ. The CDR3 contains 17 residues. J lost 1 base, V lost 2 bases, and 7 bases had no gene match. This CDR3 reads CASSLGALAGGTDTQYF. For the CDR3, the DNA is TGCGCCAGCAGCTTAGGGGCCCTAGCGGGGGGCACAGATACGCAGTATTTT.

V is TRBV11-1 and J is TRBJ2-7; tentatively, D is TRBD1 (6 bases). Germline CDR1 and CDR2: SGHAT and FQDESV (reference sequence). The CDR3 covers 13 residues. V lost 4 bases to trimming and J lost 2 bases, with 9 bases between them. CDR3 residues: CASSSDRAYEQYF. DNA for the CDR3: TGTGCCAGCAGCTCGGACAGAGCCTACGAGCAGTACTTC.

The chain employs TRBV5-1 and TRBJ2-5; D might be TRBD2 (5 bases). Trimming left V 5 bases short and J 0 bases short, with 11 bases between. The germline V gene has CDR1 SGHRS and CDR2 YFSETQ. The CDR3 consists of 14 residues. This CDR3 reads CASRGEVHQETQYF. In DNA form, the CDR3 reads TGCGCCAGCAGGGGAGAGGTTCACCAAGAGACCCAGTACTTC.

As DNA, the CDR3 is TGTGCCAGCAGTTTGGGACAGGGCTACGAGCAGTACTTC. This sequence encodes CASSLGQGYEQYF. The chain is built from TRBV6-5 and TRBJ2-7, with TRBD1 matching 9 bases. Losses at the gene ends were 4 bases for V and 3 bases for J; bases not matched to a gene: 1. The CDR3 extends over 13 amino acids. Looked up from germline, CDR1 is MNHEY and CDR2 is SVGAGI.

This clone was detected once. J is TRBJ1-2 and V is TRBV30; TRBD1 matches at 8 bases. In germline, CDR1 is GTSNPN, CDR2 SVGIG (reference sequence). The CDR3 is made up of 15 amino acids. The CDR3 sequence is CASGPGTGINYGYTF. DNA of the CDR3: TGTGCTTCAGGCCCCGGGACAGGTATTAACTATGGCTACACCTTC.

The V call is TRBV3-1 (or the pseudogene TRBV3-2), the J call TRBJ1-2, with 11 bases matching TRBD1. V trimming: 1 base; J trimming: 5 bases; junction bases outside the gene matches: 0. The CDR3 is 14 residues long. CDR1 is LGHDT, CDR2 YNNKEL, per germline (reference sequence). The CDR3 is CASSQGDRGYGYTF. The CDR3, as DNA: TGTGCCAGCAGCCAAGGGGACAGGGGGTATGGCTACACCTTC.

The CDR3 here is CASSYPLGVYNEQFF. DNA for the CDR3: TGTGCCAGCAGTTACCCCTTGGGAGTCTACAATGAGCAGTTCTTC. This sequence joins TRBV6-2 or TRBV6-3 and TRBJ2-1; possible D gene TRBD2, 5 bases. Germline-derived CDR1 and CDR2 are MNHEY and SVGEGT. Trimming cost V 2 bases and J 3 bases, with 11 bases left between them. This CDR3 region has 15 residues.

This chain links TRBV5-6 with TRBJ2-7; unclear D gene. The CDR3 consists of 11 residues. V lost 2 bases to trimming and J lost 5 bases, with 5 bases between them. Germline CDR1 reads SGHDT; CDR2 reads YYEEEE. The chain's CDR3 is CASSFNDEQYF. In nucleotides, the CDR3 is TGTGCCAGCAGCTTCAATGACGAGCAGTACTTC.

The V call is TRBV7-9, the J call TRBJ2-1; 8 bases line up with TRBD2. CDR1 is SEHNR and CDR2 is FQNEAQ in the germline V gene (reference sequence). V was clipped by 2 bases and J by 0 bases; unmatched bases: 6. The CDR3 covers 17 residues. The chain's CDR3 is CASSLMAGGLSYNEQFF. In DNA form, the CDR3 reads TGTGCCAGCAGCTTAATGGCGGGAGGCCTCTCCTACAATGAGCAGTTCTTC.

The chain combines TRBV2 with TRBJ1-1; D perhaps matches TRBD1 (6 bases). V lost 0 bases and J lost 7, with 18 bases in between. This CDR3 has 16 residues. The germline gives CDR1 SNHLY, CDR2 FYNNEI. CDR3 DNA sequence: TGTGCCAGCAGTGAAGCGCTTCAATACGGGACATTTGAAGCTTTCTTT. It yields the protein CASSEALQYGTFEAFF.

The rearrangement joins TRBV24-1 to TRBJ1-1, with D possibly being TRBD1 (5 bases). The CDR3 is 14 residues long. Germline CDR1 and CDR2: KGHDR and SFDVKD. V was pared by 0 bases and J by 11 bases, with 15 bases between. The CDR3 region is CATSDLRRVRGAFF. In nucleotides, the CDR3 is TGTGCCACCAGTGATTTGCGTCGGGTTAGGGGCGCTTTCTTT.